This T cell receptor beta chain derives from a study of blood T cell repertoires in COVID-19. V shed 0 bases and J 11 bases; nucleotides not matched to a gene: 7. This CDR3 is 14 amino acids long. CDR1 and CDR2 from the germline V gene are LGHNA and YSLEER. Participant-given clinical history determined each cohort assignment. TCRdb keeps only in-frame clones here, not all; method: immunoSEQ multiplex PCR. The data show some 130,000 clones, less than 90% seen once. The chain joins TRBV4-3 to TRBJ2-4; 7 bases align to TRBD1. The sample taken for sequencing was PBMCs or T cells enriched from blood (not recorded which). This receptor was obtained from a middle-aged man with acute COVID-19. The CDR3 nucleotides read TGCGCCAGCAGCCAAGATGTACAGGGGATAGTTCAGTACTTC. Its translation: CASSQDVQGIVQYF.